Each of the 14 T cell receptor beta chains below was sequenced from the same sample in a study of blood T cell repertoires in COVID-19 (dated by TCRdb to the early 2020s). Libraries came from the immunoSEQ multiplex PCR assay. Imported from immuneACCESS, the table was reduced by TCRdb to in-frame sequences with V and J called. These copies leave out some clones; in studies compared against another copy, an unresolved V gene accounts for under half, and the cause of the remainder is not known. The table for this sample lists around 30,000 clones; approximately 90% of them were counted only once. The ten largest clones capture around 2.4% of the sample. Sequencing was carried out using peripheral blood. The receptors were gathered from a man aged 50-60 years with active COVID-19.

This chain connects TRBV9 to TRBJ2-5; a possible D gene is TRBD2 (6 bases). Germline V gene lookup returns CDR1 SGDLS and CDR2 YYNGEE. V lost 0 bases, J lost 4 bases, and 10 bases lay in between. This CDR3 comprises 14 residues. The CDR3 region has the DNA TGTGCCAGCAGCGTAGGGAGGGGAGGAGAGACCCAGTACTTC. As protein: CASSVGRGGETQYF.

This chain connects TRBV2 to TRBJ2-7; maybe TRBD1 (6 bases). Germline assignment: CDR1 SNHLY and CDR2 FYNNEI. The CDR3 is 14 amino acids. Trimming cost V 6 bases and J 4 bases, with 16 bases left between them. The CDR3 here is CASREQGSGYEQYF. The CDR3, as DNA: TGTGCCAGCAGAGAACAGGGTTCCGGTTACGAGCAGTACTTC.

The V call is TRBV11-2, the J call TRBJ2-1; 11 nucleotides line up with TRBD2. The germline gives CDR1 SGHAT, CDR2 FQNNGV. The CDR3 runs to 16 residues. V lost 5 bases and J lost 7; bases outside the gene matches: 10. The CDR3 nucleotides are TGTGCCAGCAGCCCAATTAGCGGGAGGGCGGGTAATGAGCAGTTCTTC. It yields the protein CASSPISGRAGNEQFF.

The chain carries TRBV5-1 and TRBJ2-1; 8 bases map to TRBD2. With V trimmed by 2 bases and J by 7 bases, 11 bases remained unmatched. Germline-derived CDR1 and CDR2 are SGHRS and YFSETQ. The CDR3 totals 16 residues. CDR3 in amino acids: CASSFLRSGSGNEQFF. As DNA, the CDR3 is TGCGCCAGCAGCTTTTTAAGGAGCGGGAGCGGTAATGAGCAGTTCTTC.

The chain recombines TRBV28 with TRBJ1-6; 9 bases map to TRBD1. The germline CDR1 and CDR2 sequences are MDHEN and SYDVKM. This CDR3 region has 15 residues. V gave up 5 bases and J gave up 8 bases; unmatched junction bases: 7. The CDR3 DNA reads as TGTGCCAGCAGTCTCCCGGGACAGGGTTATTCACCCCTCCACTTT. Protein: CASSLPGQGYSPLHF.

This chain links TRBV5-4 with TRBJ2-7; the match to TRBD2 covers 7 bases. The junction had 7 bases not matched to a gene; V was cut back by 1 base and J by 3 bases. Looked up from germline, CDR1 is SGHNT and CDR2 is YYREEE (reference sequence). There are 15 residues in the CDR3. The CDR3 here is CASSLLYGGSYEQYF. The CDR3 bases are TGTGCCAGCAGCTTGCTGTACGGCGGGAGCTACGAGCAGTACTTC. The full variable domain, rest sourced from reference TRBV5-4 and TRBJ2-7, is ETGVTQSPTHLIKTRGQQVTLRCSSQSGHNTVSWYQQALGQGPQFIFQYYREEENGRGNFPPRFSGLQFPNYSSELNVNALELDDSALYLCASSLLYGGSYEQYFGPGTRLTVT.

V and J are TRBV27 and TRBJ2-5; 7 nucleotides align to TRBD2. The junction had 17 bases not matched to a gene; V was cut back by 8 bases and J by 5 bases. CDR3 length: 16 amino acids. CDR1 MNHEY and CDR2 SMNVEV come from the germline V gene (reference sequence). Written as DNA, the CDR3 is TGTGCCAGCGCCTATCGAGCAGGGAGGGCGGCGGAGACCCAGTACTTC. Translation gives CASAYRAGRAAETQYF.

This chain links TRBV7-8 with TRBJ2-7; 7 nucleotides agree with TRBD1. V lost 6 bases, J lost 2 bases, and 7 bases stayed unmatched. Germline CDR1 and CDR2: SGHVS and FQNEAQ. CDR3 length equals 14 residues. Written as DNA, the CDR3 is TGTGCCAGCAGTCAACAGGGGCACGCCTACGAGCAGTACTTC. Encoded protein: CASSQQGHAYEQYF.

The rearrangement links TRBV3-1 (or the pseudogene TRBV3-2) to TRBJ2-3; TRBD1 might be the D (6 bases). The CDR3 covers 16 residues. Germline V gene data show CDR1 as LGHDT and CDR2 as YNNKEL (reference sequence). V lost 0 bases, J lost 3 bases, and 13 bases lay in between. In DNA form, the CDR3 reads TGTGCCAGCAGCCAAGATAACAGGGAGCTGACAGATACGCAGTATTTT. Its translation is CASSQDNRELTDTQYF.

The J gene is TRBJ1-5, the V gene TRBV28; TRBD1 might be the D (5 bases). The CDR3 totals 15 residues. Per germline, CDR1 MDHEN and CDR2 SYDVKM. V shed 5 bases and J shed 1 base, with 12 bases lying between them. CDR3 bases: TGTGCCAGCAGTGCCGCGGGGGGGAGCAATCAGCCCCAGCATTTT. It is translated as CASSAAGGSNQPQHF.

This chain uses TRBV3-1 (or the pseudogene TRBV3-2) with TRBJ1-5, with unresolved D. The CDR3 extends over 13 amino acids. Between the trimmed V and J ends, which lost 0 bases and 5 bases, there was a span of 5 bases. In germline, CDR1 is LGHDT, CDR2 YNNKEL (reference sequence). The chain's CDR3 is CASSQESYQPQHF. Written as DNA, the CDR3 is TGTGCCAGCAGCCAAGAATCATATCAGCCCCAGCATTTT.

The sample holds one count of this clone. This sequence joins TRBV5-1 and TRBJ1-4; 7 nucleotides line up with TRBD1. Germline values: CDR1 SGHRS, CDR2 YFSETQ. Trimming at V came to 2 bases and at J to 7 bases, leaving 2 bases not matched to a gene. This CDR3 contains 13 residues. The CDR3 loop reads CASSLGQAEKLFF. Written as DNA, the CDR3 is TGCGCCAGCAGCTTAGGACAGGCTGAAAAACTGTTTTTT.

The CDR3 sequence: CASSPRARGDRSYEQYF. CDR3 bases: TGCGCCAGCAGCCCTCGGGCTCGCGGGGACCGCTCCTACGAGCAGTACTTC. The V call is TRBV4-1, the J call TRBJ2-7; possible D gene TRBD2, 6 bases. V lost 4 bases and J lost 0, with 19 bases in between. CDR1 is MGHRA, CDR2 YSYEKL, per germline. This CDR3 comprises 17 residues.

This chain links TRBV30 with TRBJ1-2, with D unclear. The V end lost 6 bases, the J end lost 3 bases, and 11 bases lay between the germline ends. The CDR3 totals 12 residues. Germline V CDR1 and CDR2: GTSNPN, SVGIG (reference sequence). The CDR3 nucleotides read TGTGCCTGCGCGGCCCCTTACTATGGCTACACCTTC. Translated, it gives CACAAPYYGYTF.